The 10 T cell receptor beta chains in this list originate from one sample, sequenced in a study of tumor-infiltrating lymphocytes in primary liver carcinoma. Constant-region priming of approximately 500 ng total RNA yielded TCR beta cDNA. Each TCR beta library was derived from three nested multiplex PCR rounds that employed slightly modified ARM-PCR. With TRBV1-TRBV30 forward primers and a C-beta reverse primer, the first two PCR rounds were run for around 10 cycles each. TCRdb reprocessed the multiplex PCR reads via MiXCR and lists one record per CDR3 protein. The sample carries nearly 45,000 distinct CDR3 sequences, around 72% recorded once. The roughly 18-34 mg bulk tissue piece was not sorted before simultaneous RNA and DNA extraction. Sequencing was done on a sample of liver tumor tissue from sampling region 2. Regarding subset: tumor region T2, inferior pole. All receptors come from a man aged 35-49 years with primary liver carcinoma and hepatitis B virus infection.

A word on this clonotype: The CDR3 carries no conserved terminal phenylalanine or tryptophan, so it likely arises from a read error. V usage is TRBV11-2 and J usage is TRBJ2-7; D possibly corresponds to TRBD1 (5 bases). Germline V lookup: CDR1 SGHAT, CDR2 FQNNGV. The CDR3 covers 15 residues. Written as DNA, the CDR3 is TGTGCCAGCAACTTACGATGGACAAGGGAAAACGAGCAGTACCTC. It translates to CASNLRWTRENEQYL.

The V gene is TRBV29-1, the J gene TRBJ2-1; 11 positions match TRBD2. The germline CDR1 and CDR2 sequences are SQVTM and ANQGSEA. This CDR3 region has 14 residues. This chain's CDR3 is CSGQTLAGVGEQFF. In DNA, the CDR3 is TGCAGTGGGCAAACACTAGCGGGAGTAGGTGAGCAGTTCTTC.

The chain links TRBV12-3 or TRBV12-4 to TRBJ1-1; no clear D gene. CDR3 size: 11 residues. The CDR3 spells CVSSPGTEAFF. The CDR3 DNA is TGTGTTAGCAGCCCGGGCACTGAAGCTTTCTTT.

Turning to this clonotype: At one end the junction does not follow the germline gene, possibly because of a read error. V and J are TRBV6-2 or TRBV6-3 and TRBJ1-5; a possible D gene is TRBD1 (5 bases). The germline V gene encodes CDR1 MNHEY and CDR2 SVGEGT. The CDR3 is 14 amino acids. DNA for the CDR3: TGTGCCAGCACCCTGGTGAAAGGGGATCGGCCCCAGCGTTTC. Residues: CASTLVKGDRPQRF.

For the CDR3, the DNA is TGCGCCAGCAGCTCCGGGGGTGATTGGTCTACCAAAGAGCAGTTCTTC. Residues: CASSSGGDWSTKEQFF. This sequence joins TRBV5-1 and TRBJ2-1, with a possible D match to TRBD2 (6 bases). The V gene's germline CDR1 is SGHRS and CDR2 YFSETQ. V lost 3 bases to trimming and J lost 10 bases, with 23 bases between them. This CDR3 is 16 amino acids long. The full variable domain, completed using reference TRBV5-1 and TRBJ2-1, is KAGVTQTPRYLIKTRGQQVTLSCSPISGHRSVSWYQQTPGQGLQFLFEYFSETQRNKGNFPGRFSGRQFSNSRSEMNVSTLELGDSALYLCASSSGGDWSTKEQFFGPGTRLTVL.

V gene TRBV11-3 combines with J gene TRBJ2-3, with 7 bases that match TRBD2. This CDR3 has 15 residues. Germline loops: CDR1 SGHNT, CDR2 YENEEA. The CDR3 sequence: CTSSPGGLLGGTQYF. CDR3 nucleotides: TGTACTAGCAGCCCGGGGGGACTCCTGGGCGGAACGCAGTATTTT.

CDR3 sequence (DNA): TGTGCCAGCAGCTTGGGGATATGGGACACAGATACGCAGTATTTT. As protein: CASSLGIWDTDTQYF. V is TRBV11-3 and J is TRBJ2-3, with D unclear. The germline V and J ends were trimmed by 3 bases and 2 bases, with 12 bases remaining between them. The germline V gene encodes CDR1 SGHNT and CDR2 YENEEA. The CDR3 loop spans 15 amino acids.

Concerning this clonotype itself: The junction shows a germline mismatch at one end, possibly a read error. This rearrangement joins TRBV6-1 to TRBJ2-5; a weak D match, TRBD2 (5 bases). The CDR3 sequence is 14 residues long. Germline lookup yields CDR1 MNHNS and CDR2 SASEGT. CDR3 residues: CASRRASSGKTLYF. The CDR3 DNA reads TGTGCCAGCAGAAGGGCCTCCTCGGGGAAGACCCTGTACTTC.

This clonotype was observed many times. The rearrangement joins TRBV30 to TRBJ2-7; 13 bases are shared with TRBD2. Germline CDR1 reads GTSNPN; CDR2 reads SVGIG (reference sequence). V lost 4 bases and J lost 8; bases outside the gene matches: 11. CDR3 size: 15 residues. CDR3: CAWTTSGRTYIKQYF. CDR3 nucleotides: TGTGCCTGGACGACTAGCGGGAGGACCTACATTAAGCAGTACTTC. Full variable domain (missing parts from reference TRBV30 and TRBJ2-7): SQTIHQWPATLVQPVGSPLSLECTVEGTSNPNLYWYRQAAGRGLQLLFYSVGIGQISSEVPQNLSASRPQDRQFILSSKKLLLSDSGFYLCAWTTSGRTYIKQYFGPGTRLTVT.

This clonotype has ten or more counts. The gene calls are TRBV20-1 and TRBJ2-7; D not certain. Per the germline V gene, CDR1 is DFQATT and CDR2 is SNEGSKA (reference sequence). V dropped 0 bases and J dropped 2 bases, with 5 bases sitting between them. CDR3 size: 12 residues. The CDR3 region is CSARDRPYEQYF. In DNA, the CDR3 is TGCAGTGCTAGAGATCGGCCCTACGAGCAGTACTTC.